This passage covers 12 T cell receptor beta chains from one sample sequenced in a study of CD8+ T cells in alopecia areata. RNA extraction was followed by reverse transcription into cDNA, which acted as the sequencing template. Repertoires were generated with immunoSEQ multiplex PCR, while TCRdb's copy carries only in-frame clones and drops some. The table has more than 95,000 clones, approximately 60% seen once. The sample taken for sequencing was CD4+ T cells sorted from blood. These receptors were collected from a human donor in good health.

This clone was seen a single time. The CDR3 sequence is CASSGRRTSGTDTQYF. The CDR3 nucleotides read TGTGCCAGCAGTGGTCGTCGGACTAGCGGCACAGATACGCAGTATTTT. The chain employs TRBV6-1 and TRBJ2-3, with TRBD2 matching 9 bases. The CDR3 sequence is 16 residues long. CDR1 and CDR2 from the germline V gene are MNHNS and SASEGT. J lost 1 base, V lost 4 bases, and 6 bases had no gene match.

V gene TRBV2 combines with J gene TRBJ2-2; the D is unclear. The V gene's germline CDR1 is SNHLY and CDR2 FYNNEI. The CDR3 sequence is 11 residues long. Trimming took off 6 bases at V and 4 bases at J, with 3 bases between the two ends. This CDR3 reads CASRSTGELFF. CDR3 coding DNA: TGTGCCAGCAGGAGCACCGGGGAGCTGTTTTTT.

V is TRBV6-5 and J is TRBJ2-2; no reliable D call. The CDR3 has 13 residues. Trimming pared 5 bases from V and 6 bases from J, leaving 10 bases between. Per germline, CDR1 MNHEY and CDR2 SVGAGI. In DNA, the CDR3 is TGTGCCAGCAGTGGGTCCCACTCCGGGGAGCTGTTTTTT. Protein sequence: CASSGSHSGELFF.

The V gene is TRBV18, the J gene TRBJ1-2, with 7 bases aligning to TRBD1. This CDR3 is built from 15 residues. Per the germline V gene, CDR1 is KGHSH and CDR2 is LQKENI. V was clipped by 1 base and J by 4 bases; unmatched bases: 6. The CDR3 sequence: CASSPQETGSYGYTF. The CDR3 coding sequence is TGTGCCAGCTCACCACAGGAGACAGGGTCCTATGGCTACACCTTC. The entire variable domain, with the rest obtained from reference TRBV18 and TRBJ1-2, is as follows: NAGVMQNPRHLVRRRGQEARLRCSPMKGHSHVYWYRQLPEEGLKFMVYLQKENIIDESGMPKERFSAEFPKEGPSILRIQQVVRGDSAAYFCASSPQETGSYGYTFGSGTRLTVV.

A few counts support this clone. The chain is built from TRBV29-1 and TRBJ1-1; D perhaps matches TRBD1 (5 bases). Germline loops: CDR1 SQVTM, CDR2 ANQGSEA. The CDR3 is 12 residues long. The ends were cut back, 4 bases at V and 7 bases at J, with 13 bases in the middle. The CDR3 here is CSVVNFQGEAFF. DNA of the CDR3: TGCAGCGTTGTAAACTTTCAGGGTGAAGCTTTCTTT.

The chain employs TRBV7-2 and TRBJ2-1; 8 bases are shared with TRBD2. V lost 1 base, J lost 2 bases, and 4 bases stayed unmatched. This CDR3 has 16 amino acids. CDR1 is SGHTA, CDR2 FQGNSA, per germline. In nucleotides, the CDR3 is TGTGCCAGCAGCTTAGACGCGGGGGGCCCCTACAATGAGCAGTTCTTC. It codes for CASSLDAGGPYNEQFF.

This clone was seen a few times. The DNA of the CDR3 is TGTGCCAGCAGTGAACCGGGACGGAATGATGGCTACACCTTC. Its translation: CASSEPGRNDGYTF. The chain employs TRBV25-1 and TRBJ1-2, with D possibly matching TRBD1 (5 bases). This CDR3 has 14 amino acids. V lost 2 bases, J lost 6 bases, and 13 bases lay in between. Germline CDR1 and CDR2: MGHDK and SYGVNS.

This rearrangement joins TRBV4-1 to TRBJ2-7; 10 bases fit TRBD1. The J segment lost 6 bases and the V segment lost 8 bases, leaving 10 bases of the junction unmatched. Germline V lookup: CDR1 MGHRA, CDR2 YSYEKL. This CDR3 has 14 residues. CDR3 loop: CASGTGTGAGEQYF. CDR3 nucleotides: TGCGCCAGCGGGACCGGGACAGGGGCCGGCGAGCAGTACTTC.

The rearrangement links TRBV29-1 to TRBJ2-1, with 10 bases fitting TRBD2. J lost 6 bases, V lost 2 bases, and 1 base had no gene match. The CDR3 totals 13 residues. Germline lookup yields CDR1 SQVTM and CDR2 ANQGSEA. Written as DNA, the CDR3 is TGCAGCGTTGAACTAGCGGGGGTCAATGAGCAGTTCTTC. This codes for CSVELAGVNEQFF.

The chain couples TRBV9 to TRBJ2-1; perhaps TRBD1 as D (5 bases). The V gene lost 0 bases and the J gene lost 6 bases, with 10 bases spanning the gap. This CDR3 has 14 amino acids. Germline V gene sequence: CDR1 SGDLS, CDR2 YYNGEE. CDR3 in amino acids: CASSVEPGRNEQFF. CDR3 nucleotide sequence: TGTGCCAGCAGCGTAGAACCAGGGCGCAATGAGCAGTTCTTC. Full variable domain (rest looked up from reference TRBV9 and TRBJ2-1): DSGVTQTPKHLITATGQRVTLRCSPRSGDLSVYWYQQSLDQGLQFLIQYYNGEERAKGNILERFSAQQFPDLHSELNLSSLELGDSALYFCASSVEPGRNEQFFGPGTRLTVL.

This clone was observed a single time. The chain joins TRBV4-2 to TRBJ1-3; D is uncertain. The length of the CDR3 is 15 residues. The V gene lost 6 bases and the J gene lost 8 bases, with 20 bases spanning the gap. The germline gives CDR1 LGHNA, CDR2 YNFKEQ. CDR3 bases: TGTGCCAGCAGTGCGGGAACTGGGGTTTTGTACACCATATATTTT. It is translated as CASSAGTGVLYTIYF.

This chain uses TRBV30 with TRBJ2-1; 10 bases map to TRBD1. The CDR3 is 13 residues long. The germline V gene has CDR1 GTSNPN and CDR2 SVGIG (reference sequence). V lost 5 bases, J lost 6 bases, and 4 bases stayed unmatched. The CDR3 loop is CAWRDRGFNEQFF. The CDR3 nucleotides are TGTGCCTGGCGGGACAGGGGATTCAATGAGCAGTTCTTC.